These T cell receptor beta chains were read from a single sample in a study of cytomegalovirus exposure and HLA in healthy donors. Clones were sequenced by immunoSEQ multiplex PCR, and TCRdb holds only the in-frame ones, with some missing. The data show roughly 300,000 clones, about nine tenths seen once. Specimen: PBMCs. The receptors were sampled from a woman aged 25 to 45 in good health and CMV-seropositive. The CDR3 runs from the conserved cysteine through the conserved F or W. A D gene is named only where the DNA matches it firmly. Clone size is given for some rows only: seen once, a few or many times, or a class if the clone is expanded.

clone_size: once
cdr3_length: 17
j_call: TRBJ2-3
d_call: TRBD2
v_call: TRBV27
cdr3_nt: TGTGCCAGCAGTTCGGGACTAGCGGGAGTGCGCACAGATACGCAGTATTTT
cdr3_aa: CASSSGLAGVRTDTQYF

clone_size: -
cdr3_length: 14
j_call: TRBJ1-1
d_call: TRBD1
v_call: TRBV5-6
cdr3_nt: TGTGCCAGCTCCCCCGGGACAGTGAACACTGAAGCTTTCTTT
cdr3_aa: CASSPGTVNTEAFF

clone_size: -
cdr3_length: 15
j_call: TRBJ2-6
d_call: -
v_call: TRBV6-5
cdr3_nt: TGTGCCAGCACTAGGGGGGCCTCTGGGGCCAACGTCCTGACTTTC
cdr3_aa: CASTRGASGANVLTF

clone_size: -
cdr3_length: 13
j_call: TRBJ2-7
d_call: -
v_call: TRBV27
cdr3_nt: TGTGCCAGCAGTTTCGGCAGAGCCTACGAGCAGTACTTC
cdr3_aa: CASSFGRAYEQYF

clone_size: -
cdr3_length: 15
j_call: TRBJ2-5
d_call: TRBD2
v_call: TRBV2
cdr3_nt: TGTGCCAGCGTACTAGCGGGGTCTTACCAAGAGACCCAGTACTTC
cdr3_aa: CASVLAGSYQETQYF

clone_size: -
cdr3_length: 10
j_call: TRBJ2-1
d_call: -
v_call: TRBV30
cdr3_nt: TGTGCCTGGAGTCTCAATGAGCAGTTCTTC
cdr3_aa: CAWSLNEQFF

clone_size: -
cdr3_length: 12
j_call: TRBJ2-7
d_call: -
v_call: TRBV28
cdr3_nt: TGTGCCAGCAGTTTATCCGCGTACGAGCAGTACTTC
cdr3_aa: CASSLSAYEQYF

clone_size: -
cdr3_length: 11
j_call: TRBJ2-1
d_call: -
v_call: TRBV7-9
cdr3_nt: TGTGCCAGCAGCTTCTCTAATGAGCAGTTCTTC
cdr3_aa: CASSFSNEQFF

clone_size: -
cdr3_length: 14
j_call: TRBJ1-1
d_call: -
v_call: TRBV5-6
cdr3_nt: TGTGCCAGCAGCTTGGAAGGACACTTCAAGAATGCTTTCTTT
cdr3_aa: CASSLEGHFKNAFF

clone_size: -
cdr3_length: 13
j_call: TRBJ2-7
d_call: -
v_call: TRBV7-8
cdr3_nt: TGTGCCAGCAGCCGCAGAGGCCGCTACGAGCAGTACTTC
cdr3_aa: CASSRRGRYEQYF

clone_size: -
cdr3_length: 16
j_call: TRBJ2-5
d_call: -
v_call: TRBV5-6
cdr3_nt: TGTGCCAGCAGCTTTGAGAGGACCTACACGGTGGAGACCCAGTACTTC
cdr3_aa: CASSFERTYTVETQYF

clone_size: -
cdr3_length: 15
j_call: TRBJ2-2
d_call: -
v_call: TRBV7-6
cdr3_nt: TGTGCCAGCAGCTTAGGGACAGACAGAACCGGGGAGCTGTTTTTT
cdr3_aa: CASSLGTDRTGELFF

clone_size: -
cdr3_length: 9
j_call: TRBJ2-7
d_call: -
v_call: TRBV20-1
cdr3_nt: TGCAGTGCTTCCTACGAGCAGTACTTC
cdr3_aa: CSASYEQYF

clone_size: -
cdr3_length: 14
j_call: TRBJ1-6
d_call: TRBD1
v_call: TRBV30
cdr3_nt: TGTGCCTGGAGTGTGGGGACAGGGAATTCACCCCTCCACTTT
cdr3_aa: CAWSVGTGNSPLHF

clone_size: few
cdr3_length: 16
j_call: TRBJ2-5
d_call: -
v_call: TRBV7-9
cdr3_nt: TGTGCCAGCAGCTTACGTCCTGGGCGCAGCGGGGAGACCCAGTACTTC
cdr3_aa: CASSLRPGRSGETQYF

clone_size: -
cdr3_length: 13
j_call: TRBJ1-5
d_call: -
v_call: TRBV2
cdr3_nt: TGTGCCAGCAGGTTACAGGGTGGGCAGCCCCAGCATTTT
cdr3_aa: CASRLQGGQPQHF

clone_size: few
cdr3_length: 14
j_call: TRBJ1-6
d_call: -
v_call: TRBV6-1
cdr3_nt: TGTGCCAGCAGCCTGACAGGCGTTAATTCACCCCTCCACTTT
cdr3_aa: CASSLTGVNSPLHF

clone_size: -
cdr3_length: 14
j_call: TRBJ2-7
d_call: TRBD1
v_call: TRBV30
cdr3_nt: TGTGCCTGGAGTGGACAGGGGGGTACCTACGAGCAGTACTTC
cdr3_aa: CAWSGQGGTYEQYF

clone_size: -
cdr3_length: 14
j_call: TRBJ2-3
d_call: TRBD2
v_call: TRBV6-4
cdr3_nt: TGTGCCAGCAGCCCCGGACTAGCGGCAGATACGCAGTATTTT
cdr3_aa: CASSPGLAADTQYF

clone_size: -
cdr3_length: 18
j_call: TRBJ2-3
d_call: TRBD2
v_call: TRBV30
cdr3_nt: TGTGCCTGGTTACTAGGGACTAGCGATAGAACCAACACAGATACGCAGTATTTT
cdr3_aa: CAWLLGTSDRTNTDTQYF

clone_size: -
cdr3_length: 15
j_call: TRBJ2-7
d_call: -
v_call: TRBV13
cdr3_nt: TGTGCCAGCAGCCTCAGAATGGACACGAATTACGAGCAGTACTTC
cdr3_aa: CASSLRMDTNYEQYF

clone_size: -
cdr3_length: 15
j_call: TRBJ2-2
d_call: -
v_call: TRBV9
cdr3_nt: TGTGCCAGCAGCACTCGGGCTCGTGGGTCCGGGGAGCTGTTTTTT
cdr3_aa: CASSTRARGSGELFF

clone_size: -
cdr3_length: 14
j_call: TRBJ1-2
d_call: -
v_call: TRBV27
cdr3_nt: TGTGCCAGCAGTTTATTAGGAGGAGGGTATGGCTACACCTTC
cdr3_aa: CASSLLGGGYGYTF

clone_size: -
cdr3_length: 15
j_call: TRBJ2-3
d_call: -
v_call: TRBV19
cdr3_nt: TGTGCCAGTAGTAGGGGCCAGCCCCGCACAGATACGCAGTATTTT
cdr3_aa: CASSRGQPRTDTQYF

clone_size: -
cdr3_length: 11
j_call: TRBJ2-1
d_call: -
v_call: TRBV6-5
cdr3_nt: TGTGCCAGCAGTAACCGGGACTCGCGGTTCTTC
cdr3_aa: CASSNRDSRFF

clone_size: -
cdr3_length: 16
j_call: TRBJ1-5
d_call: TRBD1
v_call: TRBV4-1
cdr3_nt: TGCGCCAGCAGCCAAGCCGACAGGGGGCTCTTTCAGCCCCAGCATTTT
cdr3_aa: CASSQADRGLFQPQHF

clone_size: few
cdr3_length: 13
j_call: TRBJ1-5
d_call: -
v_call: TRBV19
cdr3_nt: TGTGCCAGTAGTATGCAGGGTAATCAGCCCCAGCATTTT
cdr3_aa: CASSMQGNQPQHF

clone_size: -
cdr3_length: 14
j_call: TRBJ1-1
d_call: -
v_call: TRBV30
cdr3_nt: TGTGCCTGGAGTGCATTAACAGGGAACACTGAAGCTTTCTTT
cdr3_aa: CAWSALTGNTEAFF

clone_size: -
cdr3_length: 16
j_call: TRBJ1-5
d_call: TRBD1
v_call: TRBV4-3
cdr3_nt: TGCGCCAGCAGCCAAGATCGCGGGACAGTCAATCAGCCCCAGCATTTT
cdr3_aa: CASSQDRGTVNQPQHF

clone_size: -
cdr3_length: 12
j_call: TRBJ2-2
d_call: -
v_call: TRBV7-3
cdr3_nt: TGTGCCAGCAGCCCCCCGGGGGGGGAGCTGTTTTTT
cdr3_aa: CASSPPGGELFF

clone_size: -
cdr3_length: 15
j_call: TRBJ1-2
d_call: -
v_call: TRBV19
cdr3_nt: TGTGCCAGTACTCGGCAGGGTGGACAAAACTATGGCTACACCTTC
cdr3_aa: CASTRQGGQNYGYTF

clone_size: -
cdr3_length: 16
j_call: TRBJ2-7
d_call: TRBD1
v_call: TRBV7-9
cdr3_nt: TGTGCCAGCAGCTTAGCGGCCGGGACAGTCTCCTACGAGCAGTACTTC
cdr3_aa: CASSLAAGTVSYEQYF

clone_size: -
cdr3_length: 12
j_call: TRBJ2-7
d_call: -
v_call: TRBV5-6
cdr3_nt: TGTGCCAGCAGCCCCTGGAGGGGAGAGCAGTACTTC
cdr3_aa: CASSPWRGEQYF

clone_size: -
cdr3_length: 17
j_call: TRBJ2-3
d_call: -
v_call: TRBV7-8
cdr3_nt: TGTGCCAGCAGCTTAAGCGGTAGTTGGGTATCCACAGATACGCAGTATTTT
cdr3_aa: CASSLSGSWVSTDTQYF